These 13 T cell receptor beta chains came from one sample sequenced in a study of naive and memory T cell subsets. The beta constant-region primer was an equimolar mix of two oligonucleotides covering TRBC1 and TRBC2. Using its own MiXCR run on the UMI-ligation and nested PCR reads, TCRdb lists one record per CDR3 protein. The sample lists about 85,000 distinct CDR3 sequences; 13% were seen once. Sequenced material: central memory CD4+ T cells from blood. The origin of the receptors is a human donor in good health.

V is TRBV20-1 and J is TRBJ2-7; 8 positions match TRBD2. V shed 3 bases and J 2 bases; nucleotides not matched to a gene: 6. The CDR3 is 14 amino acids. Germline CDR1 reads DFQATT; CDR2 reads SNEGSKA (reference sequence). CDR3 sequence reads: CSASLREGPYEQYF. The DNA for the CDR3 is TGCAGTGCTAGTCTCCGGGAGGGACCCTACGAGCAGTACTTC.

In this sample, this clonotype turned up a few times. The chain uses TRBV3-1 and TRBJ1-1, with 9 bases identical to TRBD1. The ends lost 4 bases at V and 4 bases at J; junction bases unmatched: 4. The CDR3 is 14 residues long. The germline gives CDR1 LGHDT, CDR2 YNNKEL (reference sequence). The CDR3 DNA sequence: TGTGCCAGCAGCCGTGAGACAGGGGGCACTGAAGCTTTCTTT. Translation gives CASSRETGGTEAFF.

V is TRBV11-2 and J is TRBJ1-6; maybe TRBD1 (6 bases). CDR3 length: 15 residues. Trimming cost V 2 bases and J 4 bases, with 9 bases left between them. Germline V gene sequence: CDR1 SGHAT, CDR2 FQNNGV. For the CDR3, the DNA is TGTGCCAGCAGCTTAAACCAGGGGTATAATTCACCCCTCCACTTT. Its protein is CASSLNQGYNSPLHF.

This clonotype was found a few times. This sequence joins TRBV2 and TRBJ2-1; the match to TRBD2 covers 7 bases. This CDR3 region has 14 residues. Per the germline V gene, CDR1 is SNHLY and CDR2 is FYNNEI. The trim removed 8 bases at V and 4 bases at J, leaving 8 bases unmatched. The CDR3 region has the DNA TGTGCCAGCCCCCCTAGCGGATCTTACAATGAGCAGTTCTTC. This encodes CASPPSGSYNEQFF.

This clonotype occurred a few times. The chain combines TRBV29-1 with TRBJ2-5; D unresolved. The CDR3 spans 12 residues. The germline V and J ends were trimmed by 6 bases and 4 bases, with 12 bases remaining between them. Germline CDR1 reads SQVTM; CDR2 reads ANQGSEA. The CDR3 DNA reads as TGCAGCGTCCAGCTGCTAGGAGAGACCCAGTACTTC. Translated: CSVQLLGETQYF.

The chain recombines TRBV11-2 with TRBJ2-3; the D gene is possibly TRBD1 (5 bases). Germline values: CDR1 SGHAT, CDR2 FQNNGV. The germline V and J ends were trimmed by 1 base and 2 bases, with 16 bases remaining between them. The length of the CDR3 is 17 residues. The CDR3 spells CASSLVYFGRATDTQYF. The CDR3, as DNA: TGTGCCAGCAGCTTAGTCTATTTTGGCAGGGCCACAGATACGCAGTATTTT.

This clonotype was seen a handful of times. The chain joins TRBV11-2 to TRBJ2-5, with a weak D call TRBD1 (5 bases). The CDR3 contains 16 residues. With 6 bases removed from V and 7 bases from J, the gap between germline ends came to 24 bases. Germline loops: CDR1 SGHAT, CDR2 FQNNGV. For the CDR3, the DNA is TGTGCCAGCAGACGACAAAGGGGCGCCGAAGGGGTGACCCAGTACTTC. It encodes CASRRQRGAEGVTQYF.

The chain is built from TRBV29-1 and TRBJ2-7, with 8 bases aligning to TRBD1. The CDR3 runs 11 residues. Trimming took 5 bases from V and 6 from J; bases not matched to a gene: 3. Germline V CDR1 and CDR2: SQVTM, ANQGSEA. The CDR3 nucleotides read TGCAGCGTTCGGACAGGGACCGAGCAGTACTTC. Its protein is CSVRTGTEQYF.

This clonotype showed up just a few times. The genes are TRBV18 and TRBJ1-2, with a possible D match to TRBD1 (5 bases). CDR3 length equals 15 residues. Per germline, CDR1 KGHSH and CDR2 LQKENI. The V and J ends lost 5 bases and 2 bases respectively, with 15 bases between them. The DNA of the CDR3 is TGTGCCAGCTCAAGGTCCCGCAGGGAAAACTATGGCTACACCTTC. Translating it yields CASSRSRRENYGYTF. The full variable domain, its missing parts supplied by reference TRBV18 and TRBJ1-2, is NAGVMQNPRHLVRRRGQEARLRCSPMKGHSHVYWYRQLPEEGLKFMVYLQKENIIDESGMPKERFSAEFPKEGPSILRIQQVVRGDSAAYFCASSRSRRENYGYTFGSGTRLTVV.

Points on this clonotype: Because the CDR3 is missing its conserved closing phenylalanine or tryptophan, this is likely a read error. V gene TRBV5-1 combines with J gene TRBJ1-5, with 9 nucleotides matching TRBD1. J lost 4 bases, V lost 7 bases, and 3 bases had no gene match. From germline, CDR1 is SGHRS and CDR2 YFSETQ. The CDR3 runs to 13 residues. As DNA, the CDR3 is TGCGCCAGCTCGACAGGGGGAAATCAGCCCCAGCATTCT. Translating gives CASSTGGNQPQHS.

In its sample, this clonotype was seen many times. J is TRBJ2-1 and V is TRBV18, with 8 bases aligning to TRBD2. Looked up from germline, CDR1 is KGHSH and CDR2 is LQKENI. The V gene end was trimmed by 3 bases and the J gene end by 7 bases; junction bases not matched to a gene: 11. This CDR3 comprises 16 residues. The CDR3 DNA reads TGTGCCAGCTCACCCCGCGGGAGGTCGACAAAAAATGAGCAGTTCTTC. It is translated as CASSPRGRSTKNEQFF.

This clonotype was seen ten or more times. Here the CDR3 reads CASSLGLYSYEQYF. In DNA, the CDR3 is TGTGCCAGCAGCTTGGGGCTATACTCCTACGAGCAGTACTTC. The V gene is TRBV7-2, the J gene TRBJ2-7; perhaps TRBD1 as D (5 bases). The CDR3 length is 14 residues. The V end lost 3 bases, the J end lost 0 bases, and 9 bases lay between the germline ends. Germline V CDR1 and CDR2: SGHTA, FQGNSA.

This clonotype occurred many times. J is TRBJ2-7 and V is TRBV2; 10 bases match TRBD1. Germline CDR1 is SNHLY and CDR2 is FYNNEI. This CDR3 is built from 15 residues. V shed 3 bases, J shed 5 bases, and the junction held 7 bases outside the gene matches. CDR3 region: CASSDGQGVRDEQYF. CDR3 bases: TGTGCCAGCAGTGACGGACAGGGGGTTAGAGACGAGCAGTACTTC. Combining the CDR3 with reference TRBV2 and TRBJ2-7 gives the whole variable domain EPEVTQTPSHQVTQMGQEVILRCVPISNHLYFYWYRQILGQKVEFLVSFYNNEISEKSEIFDDQFSVERPDGSNFTLKIRSTKLEDSAMYFCASSDGQGVRDEQYFGPGTRLTVT.